This TCR delta chain was captured by sequencing in a study of gamma-delta chains in newborns, infants, children. Turning to the study itself: Microbial exposure reportedly drives polyclonal innate γδ T cell expansion after birth.

TCRdb fed the reads to CATT. The sample includes thousands of delta-chain clones, approximately 1% of them seen just once. This clone came up a few times. Translating this DNA gives a protein that differs at residue 11 from the TCRdb one, which belongs to a much larger clone; a read error is likely, and the protein shown is this translation. The TCR comes from a child who was a newborn, infant or young child, either healthy, febrile or measles-vaccinated (not recorded which). Input material: blood.

DNA of the CDR3: TGTGCCTGTGACCTGGTAGGGGACCGGACAGTACAACTCTTCTTT. Its protein is CACDLVGDRTVQLFF. The chain is built from TRDV2 and TRDJ2; tentative D call: TRDD3 (5 bases). TCRdb does not report a J gene; here it was assigned by matching the DNA to germline references. This CDR3 is built from 15 residues. Germline CDR1 reads GEAIGNYY; CDR2 reads EKD.